This T cell receptor beta chain is drawn from a study of blood T cell repertoires in COVID-19. Study overall: The origin of the acute and convalescent COVID-19 samples was the United States, Italy and Spain. T cells, B-cell-depleted T cells, or PBMCs provided the cDNA or gDNA that served as material.

Unmatched junction bases numbered 7, after V lost 6 bases and J lost 3 bases. From germline, CDR1 is SNHLY and CDR2 FYNNEI. The length of the CDR3 is 14 residues. Original processing methods: Reference gene primer amplification yielded estimated nucleated cell counts. Generated by immunoSEQ multiplex PCR, the TCRdb table keeps only in-frame clones and is missing some. V, J and clone size are those of that table, while D and trimming were read from the DNA. There are around 30,000 clones in the sample; 90% occur only once, and 1.5% to 1.9% lies in the top ten. Material for sequencing was peripheral blood. The TCR sequence derives from a man in his sixties with active COVID-19. The chain is built from TRBV2 and TRBJ2-7; 8 nucleotides line up with TRBD2. For the CDR3, the DNA is TGTGCCAGCAGCACCAGCGGGGGACTCTACGAGCAGTACTTC. Translating it yields CASSTSGGLYEQYF.